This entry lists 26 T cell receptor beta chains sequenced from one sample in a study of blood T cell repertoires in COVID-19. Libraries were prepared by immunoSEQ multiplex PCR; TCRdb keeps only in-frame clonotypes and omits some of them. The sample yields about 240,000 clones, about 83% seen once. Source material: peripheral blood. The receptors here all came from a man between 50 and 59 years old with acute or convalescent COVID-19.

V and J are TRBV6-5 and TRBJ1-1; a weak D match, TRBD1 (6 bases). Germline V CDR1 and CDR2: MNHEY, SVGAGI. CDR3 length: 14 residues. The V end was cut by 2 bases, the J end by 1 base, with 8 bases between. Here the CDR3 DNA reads TGTGCCAGCAGTTACCCAGGGGCGAACACTGAAGCTTTCTTT. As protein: CASSYPGANTEAFF.

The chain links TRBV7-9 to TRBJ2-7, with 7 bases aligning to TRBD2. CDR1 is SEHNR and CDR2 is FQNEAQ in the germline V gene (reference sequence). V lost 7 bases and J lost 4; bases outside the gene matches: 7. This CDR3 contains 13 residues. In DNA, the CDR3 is TGTGCCAGCACCCCGGCGGGGGTGTACGAGCAGTACTTC. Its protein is CASTPAGVYEQYF.

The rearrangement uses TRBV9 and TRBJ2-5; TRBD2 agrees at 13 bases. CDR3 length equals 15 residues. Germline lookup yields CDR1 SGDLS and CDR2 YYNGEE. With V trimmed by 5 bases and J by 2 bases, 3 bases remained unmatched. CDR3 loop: CASSWTSGGQETQYF. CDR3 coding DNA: TGTGCCAGCAGTTGGACTAGCGGGGGTCAAGAGACCCAGTACTTC. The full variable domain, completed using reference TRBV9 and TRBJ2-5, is DSGVTQTPKHLITATGQRVTLRCSPRSGDLSVYWYQQSLDQGLQFLIQYYNGEERAKGNILERFSAQQFPDLHSELNLSSLELGDSALYFCASSWTSGGQETQYFGPGTRLLVL.

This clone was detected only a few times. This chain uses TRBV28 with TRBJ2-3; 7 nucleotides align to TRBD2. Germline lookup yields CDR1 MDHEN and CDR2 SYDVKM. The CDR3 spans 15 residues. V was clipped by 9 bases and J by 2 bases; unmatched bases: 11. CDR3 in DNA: TGTGCCAGGAACACCTCGGGACTATACACAGATACGCAGTATTTT. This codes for CARNTSGLYTDTQYF.

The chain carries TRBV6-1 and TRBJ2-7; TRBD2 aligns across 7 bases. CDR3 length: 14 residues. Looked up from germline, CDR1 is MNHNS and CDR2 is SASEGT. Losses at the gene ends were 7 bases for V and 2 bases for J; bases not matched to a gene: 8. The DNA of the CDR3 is TGTGCCAGCACCCCCCGGGAGGTCCCCTACGAGCAGTACTTC. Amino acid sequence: CASTPREVPYEQYF.

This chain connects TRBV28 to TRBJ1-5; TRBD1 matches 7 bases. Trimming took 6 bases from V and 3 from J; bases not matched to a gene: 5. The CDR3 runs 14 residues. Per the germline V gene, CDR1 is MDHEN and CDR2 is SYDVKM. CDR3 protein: CASRLGQLNQPQHF. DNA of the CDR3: TGTGCCAGCAGACTGGGACAGCTCAATCAGCCCCAGCATTTT.

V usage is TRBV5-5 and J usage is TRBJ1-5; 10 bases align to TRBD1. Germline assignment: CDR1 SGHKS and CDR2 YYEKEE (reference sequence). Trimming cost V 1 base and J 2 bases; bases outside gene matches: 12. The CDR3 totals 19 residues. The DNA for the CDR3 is TGTGCCAGCAGCTTGCTCTCGTCCGGGACAGGGGTCGGCAATCAGCCCCAGCATTTT. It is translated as CASSLLSSGTGVGNQPQHF.

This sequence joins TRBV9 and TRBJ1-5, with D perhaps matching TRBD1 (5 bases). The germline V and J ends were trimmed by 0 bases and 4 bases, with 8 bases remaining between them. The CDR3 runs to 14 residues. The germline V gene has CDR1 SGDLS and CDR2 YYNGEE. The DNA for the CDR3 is TGTGCCAGCAGCGTAGGTTCAGGGAATCAGCCCCAGCATTTT. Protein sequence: CASSVGSGNQPQHF.

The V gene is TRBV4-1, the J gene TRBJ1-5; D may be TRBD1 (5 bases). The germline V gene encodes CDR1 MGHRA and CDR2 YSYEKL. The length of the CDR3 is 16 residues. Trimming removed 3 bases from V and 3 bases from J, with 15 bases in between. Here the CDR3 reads CASSQGRRRVNQPQHF. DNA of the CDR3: TGCGCCAGCAGCCAGGGTCGGCGCAGGGTCAATCAGCCCCAGCATTTT.

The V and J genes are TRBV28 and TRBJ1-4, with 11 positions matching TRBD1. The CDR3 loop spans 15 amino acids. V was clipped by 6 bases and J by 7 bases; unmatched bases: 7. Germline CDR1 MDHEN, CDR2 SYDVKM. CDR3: CASSSTGTGGEKLFF. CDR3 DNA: TGTGCCAGCAGCTCGACCGGGACAGGGGGTGAAAAACTGTTTTTT.

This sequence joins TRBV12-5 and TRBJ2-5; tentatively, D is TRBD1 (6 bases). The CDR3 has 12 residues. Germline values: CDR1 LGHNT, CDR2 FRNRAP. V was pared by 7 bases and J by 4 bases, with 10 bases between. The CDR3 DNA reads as TGTGCTAGTGAGGACAGTGGAGAGACCCAGTACTTC. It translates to CASEDSGETQYF.

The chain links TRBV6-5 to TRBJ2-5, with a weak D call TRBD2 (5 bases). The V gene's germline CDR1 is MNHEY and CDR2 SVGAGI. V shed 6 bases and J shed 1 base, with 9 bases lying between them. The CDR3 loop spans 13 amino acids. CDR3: CASSLDFQETQYF. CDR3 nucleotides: TGTGCCAGCAGCTTGGACTTCCAAGAGACCCAGTACTTC.

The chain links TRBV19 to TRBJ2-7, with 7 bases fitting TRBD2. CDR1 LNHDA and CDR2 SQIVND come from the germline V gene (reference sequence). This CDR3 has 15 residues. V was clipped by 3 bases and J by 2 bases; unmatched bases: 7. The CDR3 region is CASSIMGGSTYEQYF. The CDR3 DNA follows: TGTGCCAGTAGTATTATGGGCGGGAGCACCTACGAGCAGTACTTC.

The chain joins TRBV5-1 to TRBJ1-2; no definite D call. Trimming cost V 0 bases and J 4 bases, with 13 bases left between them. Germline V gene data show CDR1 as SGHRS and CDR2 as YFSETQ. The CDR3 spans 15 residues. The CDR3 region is CASSLARGLGYGYTF. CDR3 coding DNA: TGCGCCAGCAGCTTGGCTCGGGGTTTGGGCTATGGCTACACCTTC.

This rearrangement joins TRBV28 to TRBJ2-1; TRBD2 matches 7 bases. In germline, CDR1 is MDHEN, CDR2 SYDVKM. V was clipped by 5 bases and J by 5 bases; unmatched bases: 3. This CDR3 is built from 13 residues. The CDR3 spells CASSGTTDNEQFF. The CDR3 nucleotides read TGTGCCAGCAGTGGGACTACCGACAATGAGCAGTTCTTC.

The CDR3 DNA reads as TGTGCCAGCTCACCGGGACAGGGGGAAGGCAATGAGCAGTTCTTC. This gives the protein CASSPGQGEGNEQFF. The chain couples TRBV18 to TRBJ2-1; TRBD1 matches at 11 bases. This CDR3 contains 15 residues. V trimming: 3 bases; J trimming: 6 bases; junction bases outside the gene matches: 4. Germline values: CDR1 KGHSH, CDR2 LQKENI.

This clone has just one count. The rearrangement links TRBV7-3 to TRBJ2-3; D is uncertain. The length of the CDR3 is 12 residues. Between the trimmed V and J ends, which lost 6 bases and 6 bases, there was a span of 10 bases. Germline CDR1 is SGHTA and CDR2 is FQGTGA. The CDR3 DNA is TGTGCCAGCAGTTCCCCCCCGGATACGCAGTATTTT. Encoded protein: CASSSPPDTQYF.

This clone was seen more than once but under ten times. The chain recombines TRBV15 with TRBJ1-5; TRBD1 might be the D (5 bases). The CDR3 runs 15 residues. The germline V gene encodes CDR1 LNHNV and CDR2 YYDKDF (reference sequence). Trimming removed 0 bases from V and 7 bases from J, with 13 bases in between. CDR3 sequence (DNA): TGTGCCACCAGCAGAGATTGGGGGGATGAGCAGCCCCAGCATTTT. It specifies CATSRDWGDEQPQHF.

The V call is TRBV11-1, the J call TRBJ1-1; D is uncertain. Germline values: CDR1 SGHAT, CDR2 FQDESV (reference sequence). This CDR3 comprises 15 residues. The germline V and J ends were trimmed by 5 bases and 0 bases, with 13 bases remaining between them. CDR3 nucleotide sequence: TGTGCCAGCAGCCTACCACAGACTATGAACACTGAAGCTTTCTTT. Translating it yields CASSLPQTMNTEAFF.

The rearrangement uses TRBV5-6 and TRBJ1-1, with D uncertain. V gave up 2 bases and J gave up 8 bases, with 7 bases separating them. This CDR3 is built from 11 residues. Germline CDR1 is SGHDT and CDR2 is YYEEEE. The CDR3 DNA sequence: TGTGCCAGCAGCTTTGGAGGCGAAGCTTTCTTT. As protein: CASSFGGEAFF.

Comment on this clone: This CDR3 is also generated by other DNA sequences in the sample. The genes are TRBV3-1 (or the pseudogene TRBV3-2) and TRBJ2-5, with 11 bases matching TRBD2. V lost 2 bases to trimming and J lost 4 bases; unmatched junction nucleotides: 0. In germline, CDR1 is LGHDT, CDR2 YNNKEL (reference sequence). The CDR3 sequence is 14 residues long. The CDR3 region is CASSQTSGGETQYF. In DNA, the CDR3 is TGTGCCAGCAGCCAAACTAGCGGGGGAGAGACCCAGTACTTC.

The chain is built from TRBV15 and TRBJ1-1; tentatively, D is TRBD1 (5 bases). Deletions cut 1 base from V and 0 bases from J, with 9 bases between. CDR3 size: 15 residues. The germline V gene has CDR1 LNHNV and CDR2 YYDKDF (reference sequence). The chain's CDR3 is CATSRVAGLNTEAFF. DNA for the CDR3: TGTGCCACCAGCAGAGTAGCAGGGTTGAACACTGAAGCTTTCTTT.

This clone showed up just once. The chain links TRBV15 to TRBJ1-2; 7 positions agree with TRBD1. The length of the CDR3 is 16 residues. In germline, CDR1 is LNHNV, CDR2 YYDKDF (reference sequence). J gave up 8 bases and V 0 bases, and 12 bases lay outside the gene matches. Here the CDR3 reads CATSRDHGQARGGYTF. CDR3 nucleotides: TGTGCCACCAGCAGAGATCACGGACAGGCCAGAGGAGGCTACACCTTC.

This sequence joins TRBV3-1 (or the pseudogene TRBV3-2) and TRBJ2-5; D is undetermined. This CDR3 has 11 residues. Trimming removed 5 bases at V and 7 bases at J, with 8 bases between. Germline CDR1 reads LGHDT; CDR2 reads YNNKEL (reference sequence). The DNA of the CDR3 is TGTGCCAGCAGCGAGGTGAGGACCCAGTACTTC. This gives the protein CASSEVRTQYF.

CDR3 DNA: TGTGCCAGCAGCCGGGGGCGGAACAATGAGCAGTTCTTC. Its translation: CASSRGRNNEQFF. The rearrangement links TRBV4-2 to TRBJ2-1; possibly TRBD1 for D (6 bases). The CDR3 consists of 13 residues. With 4 bases removed from V and 5 bases from J, the gap between germline ends came to 9 bases. Germline loops: CDR1 LGHNA, CDR2 YNFKEQ.

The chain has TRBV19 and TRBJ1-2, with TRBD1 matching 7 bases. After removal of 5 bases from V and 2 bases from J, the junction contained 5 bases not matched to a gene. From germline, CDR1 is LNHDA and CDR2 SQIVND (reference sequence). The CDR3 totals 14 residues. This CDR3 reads CASSARQGNYGYTF. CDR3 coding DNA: TGTGCCAGTAGTGCAAGACAGGGCAACTATGGCTACACCTTC.